The 20 T cell receptor beta chains given below trace back to one sample, sequenced in a study of blood T cells in healthy people across ages. Using a J-beta primer mix together with a sample-barcoded 5' primer, a second PCR was run for roughly 6 to 11 cycles. In TCRdb, the 5' RACE reads were re-called with MiXCR into one record per CDR3 protein. The sample records 650,000 to 800,000 distinct CDR3 sequences, approximately 52% being singletons. Source material: blood. The receptors come from a woman over 75 in good health.

A few counts support this clonotype. The chain couples TRBV11-3 to TRBJ2-1; no definite D call. Trimming took off 4 bases at V and 9 bases at J, with 19 bases between the two ends. There are 15 residues in the CDR3. Germline CDR1 SGHNT, CDR2 YENEEA. The CDR3 DNA reads as TGTGCCAGCAGCTCTGTAAACCGCCAGCCGGGTGAGCAGTTCTTC. This gives the protein CASSSVNRQPGEQFF. The entire variable domain, with the rest obtained from reference TRBV11-3 and TRBJ2-1, is as follows: EAGVVQSPRYKIIEKKQPVAFWCNPISGHNTLYWYLQNLGQGPELLIRYENEEAVDDSQLPKDRFSAERLKGVDSTLKIQPAELGDSAVYLCASSSVNRQPGEQFFGPGTRLTVL.

V and J are TRBV20-1 and TRBJ2-5; D is ambiguous. Germline CDR1 is DFQATT and CDR2 is SNEGSKA (reference sequence). The CDR3 loop spans 15 amino acids. Trimming left V 1 base short and J 5 bases short, with 17 bases between. CDR3 coding DNA: TGCAGTGCTAGAGCTTCCTGGGCTAGGACGGAGACCCAGTACTTC. Translating gives CSARASWARTETQYF.

This clonotype showed up just a few times. The gene calls are TRBV5-1 and TRBJ1-4; D not resolved. The CDR3 runs to 14 residues. V lost 0 bases, J lost 8 bases, and 11 bases lay in between. Germline CDR1 SGHRS, CDR2 YFSETQ. The CDR3: CASSLDTDSEKLFF. CDR3 sequence (DNA): TGCGCCAGCAGCTTGGACACGGACTCGGAAAAACTGTTTTTT.

As for this clonotype: Just one base apart from a much larger clone, this may be a read error. The chain recombines TRBV6-2 or TRBV6-3 with TRBJ1-2; 7 positions agree with TRBD1. The CDR3 runs 14 residues. Germline CDR1 and CDR2: MNHEY and SVGEGT. The CDR3 coding sequence is TGTGCCAGCAGTGGGGACAGCCTCTACTATGGCCACACCTTC. This translates into CASSGDSLYYGHTF.

The chain uses TRBV3-1 and TRBJ1-1; the D is unclear. Trimming removed 0 bases at V and 5 bases at J, with 10 bases between. This CDR3 comprises 14 residues. Per germline, CDR1 LGHDT and CDR2 YNNKEL (reference sequence). CDR3 protein: CASSQEPGWTEAFF. CDR3 DNA sequence: TGTGCCAGCAGCCAAGAACCGGGGTGGACTGAAGCTTTCTTT.

This clonotype was counted ten times or more. The gene calls are TRBV5-1 and TRBJ2-1; 11 nucleotides line up with TRBD2. Trimming removed 4 bases from V and 8 bases from J; junction bases left unmatched: 8. This CDR3 is 15 amino acids long. CDR1 SGHRS and CDR2 YFSETQ come from the germline V gene. The CDR3: CASSALAGVGYEQFF. The DNA of the CDR3 is TGCGCCAGCAGCGCACTAGCGGGAGTCGGCTATGAGCAGTTCTTC. The full variable domain, completed using reference TRBV5-1 and TRBJ2-1, is KAGVTQTPRYLIKTRGQQVTLSCSPISGHRSVSWYQQTPGQGLQFLFEYFSETQRNKGNFPGRFSGRQFSNSRSEMNVSTLELGDSALYLCASSALAGVGYEQFFGPGTRLTVL.

In the case of this clonotype: One end of the junction fails to match germline, which may point to a read error. This chain links TRBV6-5 with TRBJ1-6; weak D call: TRBD1 (5 bases). Germline V gives CDR1 MNHEY, CDR2 SVGAGI. This CDR3 is built from 15 residues. The CDR3 nucleotides read TGTGCCAGCAGTAGGGGCCTGGTTTATAATGCACCCCTCAACTTT. Translating it yields CASSRGLVYNAPLNF.

The chain links TRBV4-1 to TRBJ2-1, with TRBD2 matching over 7 bases. Germline V lookup: CDR1 MGHRA, CDR2 YSYEKL. This CDR3 contains 17 residues. The V segment lost 1 base and the J segment 3 bases; nucleotides outside the gene matches: 9. The CDR3 DNA is TGCGCCAGCAGCCAAGGAATGGGGGGGACTGACTACAATGAGCAGTTCTTC. Encoded protein: CASSQGMGGTDYNEQFF.

As regards this clonotype: A much larger clone differs by one base, so this may be a read error. The rearrangement joins TRBV14 to TRBJ2-5, with TRBD1 identical over 8 bases. The DNA end favors TRBJ2-1, so the J call may be wrong. The CDR3 loop spans 17 amino acids. From germline, CDR1 is SGHDN and CDR2 FVKESK. The CDR3 sequence: CASSYLGQGGKEETQFF. The CDR3 DNA follows: TGTGCCAGCAGCTACCTCGGACAGGGAGGAAAAGAAGAGACCCAGTTCTTC.

This chain uses TRBV14 with TRBJ2-5; tentative D call: TRBD2 (7 bases). The CDR3 contains 14 residues. Germline V gives CDR1 SGHDN, CDR2 FVKESK. V was trimmed by 5 bases and J by 4 bases, leaving 14 bases between them. As DNA, the CDR3 is TGTGCCAGCAGCGCGGGGGCTCGTACAGAGACCCAGTACTTC. It translates to CASSAGARTETQYF.

The V call is TRBV29-1, the J call TRBJ2-5; 9 bases are a match to TRBD2. The CDR3 extends over 13 amino acids. CDR1 is SQVTM, CDR2 ANQGSEA, per germline. Trimming at V came to 6 bases and at J to 0 bases, leaving 2 bases not matched to a gene. The CDR3 reads CSVRLADQETQYF. CDR3 nucleotide sequence: TGCAGCGTGCGACTAGCGGACCAAGAGACCCAGTACTTC.

In regard to this clonotype: A much larger clone lies a single base off, so this may be a read error. This CDR3 reads CGEDRRTGELFF. DNA for the CDR3: TGTGGGGAGGACCGAAGGACCGGGGAGCTGTTTTTT. The V call is TRBV6-5, the J call TRBJ2-2, with a tentative D call TRBD2 (6 bases). Germline lookup yields CDR1 MNHEY and CDR2 SVGAGI. This CDR3 spans 12 amino acids.

The CDR3 here is CASSRAGLGGGYTF. The CDR3 DNA follows: TGTGCCAGCAGCCGCGCCGGCCTGGGAGGCGGCTACACCTTC. The chain joins TRBV6-2 or TRBV6-3 to TRBJ1-2; D remains unclear. This CDR3 is 14 amino acids long. Trimming took 6 bases from V and 8 from J, leaving 19 bases between them. Looked up from germline, CDR1 is MNHEY and CDR2 is SVGEGT.

The count of this clonotype is one. A single base separates this from a much larger clone, so it may be a read error. J is TRBJ1-6 and V is TRBV20-1, with D perhaps TRBD1 (5 bases). V lost 3 bases and J lost 8, with 14 bases in between. Germline CDR1 and CDR2: DFQATT and SNEGSKA (reference sequence). The length of the CDR3 is 14 residues. CDR3 amino acids: CSARDMGLYSPLHF. CDR3 sequence (DNA): TGCAGTGCTAGGGACATGGGTTTGTATTCACCCCTCCACTTT.

J is TRBJ2-7 and V is TRBV20-1; TRBD1 matches at 8 bases. Germline CDR1 reads DFQATT; CDR2 reads SNEGSKA (reference sequence). V lost 4 bases and J lost 3; bases outside the gene matches: 2. This CDR3 comprises 12 residues. CDR3 sequence (DNA): TGCAGTGCTACGGACAGGGACTACGAGCAGTACTTC. Protein: CSATDRDYEQYF.

V gene TRBV3-1 combines with J gene TRBJ2-7, with D possibly matching TRBD2 (6 bases). The germline gives CDR1 LGHDT, CDR2 YNNKEL (reference sequence). The CDR3 has 14 amino acids. V was shortened by 5 bases and J by 6 bases, with 17 bases between the two germline ends. The CDR3 sequence: CASSNGPGVGEQYF. The CDR3 nucleotides are TGTGCCAGCAGCAATGGTCCGGGAGTCGGCGAGCAGTACTTC.

This clonotype was recorded many times. The CDR3 sequence is CASSLFGERDGYTF. The CDR3 bases are TGTGCCAGCAGCTTGTTCGGGGAAAGGGATGGCTACACCTTC. The chain has TRBV5-5 and TRBJ1-2; D uncertain. This CDR3 is 14 amino acids long. The ends were cut back, 1 base at V and 6 bases at J, with 13 bases in the middle. CDR1 and CDR2 from the germline V gene are SGHKS and YYEKEE (reference sequence).

This chain connects TRBV7-2 to TRBJ2-3, with D possibly being TRBD2 (5 bases). Trimming removed 0 bases at V and 5 bases at J, with 9 bases between. This CDR3 comprises 14 residues. Germline V gene data show CDR1 as SGHTA and CDR2 as FQGNSA. CDR3 DNA: TGTGCCAGCAGCTTAGCCGGGGTGATAGATACGCAGTATTTT. It is translated as CASSLAGVIDTQYF.

Only a few counts were recorded for this clonotype. A single base separates this from a much larger clone, so it may be a read error. The chain combines TRBV7-2 with TRBJ2-7; no firm D call. The CDR3 extends over 13 amino acids. V shed 6 bases and J shed 3 bases, with 12 bases lying between them. The germline CDR1 and CDR2 sequences are SGHTA and FQGNSA. This CDR3 reads CASRALDSYEQYF. CDR3 DNA sequence: TGTGCCAGCAGGGCCCTGGATAGCTACGAGCAGTACTTC.

The genes are TRBV2 and TRBJ1-2, with D perhaps TRBD1 (5 bases). V lost 2 bases and J 3 bases, leaving 13 bases between the germline ends. The CDR3 is made up of 15 amino acids. Germline V gene sequence: CDR1 SNHLY, CDR2 FYNNEI. CDR3 nucleotides: TGTGCCAGCAGTGAAAAGATGGGGGAGTACTATGGCTACACCTTC. This encodes CASSEKMGEYYGYTF.